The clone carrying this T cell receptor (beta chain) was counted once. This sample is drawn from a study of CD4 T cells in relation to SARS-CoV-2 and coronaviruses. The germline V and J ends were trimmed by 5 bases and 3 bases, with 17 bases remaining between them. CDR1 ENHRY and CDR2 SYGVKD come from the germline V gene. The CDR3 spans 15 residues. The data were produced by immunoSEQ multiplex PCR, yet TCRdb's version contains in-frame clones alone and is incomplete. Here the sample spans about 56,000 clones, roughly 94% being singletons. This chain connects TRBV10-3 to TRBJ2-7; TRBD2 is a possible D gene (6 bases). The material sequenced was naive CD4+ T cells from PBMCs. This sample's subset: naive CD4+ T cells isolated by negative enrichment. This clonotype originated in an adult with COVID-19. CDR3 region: CAISSGGGRRYEQYF. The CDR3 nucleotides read TGTGCCATCAGTTCGGGCGGAGGGAGACGCTACGAGCAGTACTTC.